These 4 T cell receptor beta chains were sequenced from one sample in a study of T cells in Graves' hyperthyroidism and ophthalmopathy. Regions amplified from RNA transcripts were the TCR beta CDR3 regions. A set of HTBI primers served as the primers for a first-round RT-PCR of the TCR CDR3. One entry per CDR3 protein, called by TCRdb with MiXCR from the multiplex PCR reads. The sample yields about 210,000 distinct CDR3 sequences, more than 15% seen once. Sequences were obtained from blood. The origin of the receptors is a man aged 45 to 65 with Graves' hyperthyroidism.

This clonotype occurred once. This chain uses TRBV10-3 with TRBJ2-7; D tentatively reads TRBD1 or TRBD2 (5 bases each). V lost 4 bases, J lost 2 bases, and 15 bases lay in between. This CDR3 region has 15 residues. Germline V CDR1 and CDR2: ENHRY, SYGVKD. In nucleotides, the CDR3 is TGTGCCATCAGTGTTGAGGGGACCCCCGCCTACGAGCAGTACTTC. This encodes CAISVEGTPAYEQYF.

At least ten counts were recorded for this clonotype. The chain joins TRBV28 to TRBJ2-5; D is uncertain. The CDR3 spans 12 residues. Trimming pared 6 bases from V and 5 bases from J, leaving 10 bases between. CDR1 MDHEN and CDR2 SYDVKM come from the germline V gene. The CDR3 spells CASREVRETQYF. CDR3 bases: TGTGCCAGCAGGGAAGTCCGGGAGACCCAGTACTTC. Supplemented by reference TRBV28 and TRBJ2-5, the full variable domain reads DVKVTQSSRYLVKRTGEKVFLECVQDMDHENMFWYRQDPGLGLRLIYFSYDVKMKEKGDIPEGYSVSREKKERFSLILESASTNQTSMYLCASREVRETQYFGPGTRLLVL.

This chain connects TRBV28 to TRBJ1-2; 10 positions match TRBD1. This CDR3 contains 13 residues. V trimming: 7 bases; J trimming: 8 bases; junction bases outside the gene matches: 7. Germline V gene lookup returns CDR1 MDHEN and CDR2 SYDVKM. The CDR3 sequence: CASKDRGQEGYTF. The CDR3 DNA sequence: TGTGCCAGCAAAGACAGGGGGCAAGAAGGCTACACCTTC.

This clonotype was picked up many times. The J gene is TRBJ2-5, the V gene TRBV7-3; TRBD1 agrees at 11 bases. The CDR3 spans 15 residues. With 5 bases clipped from V and 4 bases from J, the junction kept 6 bases outside the gene matches. Germline V CDR1 and CDR2: SGHTA, FQGTGA. CDR3: CASSLGQGAGETQYF. In DNA, the CDR3 is TGTGCCAGCAGCCTCGGACAGGGGGCGGGAGAGACCCAGTACTTC.